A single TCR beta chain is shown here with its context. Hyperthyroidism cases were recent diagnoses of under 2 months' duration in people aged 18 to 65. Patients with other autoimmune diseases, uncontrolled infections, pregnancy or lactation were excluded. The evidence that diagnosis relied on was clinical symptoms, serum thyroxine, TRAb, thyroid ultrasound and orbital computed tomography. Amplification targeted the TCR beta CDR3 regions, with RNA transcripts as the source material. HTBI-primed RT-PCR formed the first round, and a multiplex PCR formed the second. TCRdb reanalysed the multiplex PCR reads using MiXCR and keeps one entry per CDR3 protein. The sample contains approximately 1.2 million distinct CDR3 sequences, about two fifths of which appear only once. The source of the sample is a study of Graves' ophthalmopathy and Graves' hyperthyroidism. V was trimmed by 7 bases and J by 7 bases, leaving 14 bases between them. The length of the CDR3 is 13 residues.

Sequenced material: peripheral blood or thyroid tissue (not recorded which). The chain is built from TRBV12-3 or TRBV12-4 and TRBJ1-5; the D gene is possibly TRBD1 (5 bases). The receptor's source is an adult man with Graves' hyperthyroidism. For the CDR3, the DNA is TGTGCCAGCACGTCCCGACAGCCCCAGCCCCAGCATTTT. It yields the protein CASTSRQPQPQHF.